The 24 T cell receptor beta chains in this list originate from one sample, sequenced in a study of blood T cells in healthy people across ages (dated by TCRdb to 2013 to 2016). The method behind the library was 5' RACE. TCRdb shows the sequencer as Illumina HiSeq 2500. A second about 7 to 11 cycle PCR used a sample-barcoded 5' primer and a J-beta primer mix. In-frame beta chains were kept once TCRdb had trimmed the public reads at Q25 with fastp and called clones with MiXCR. CDR3 protein sequences are deduplicated, and each keeps its most common genes and DNA. Recorded for this sample are about 800,000 distinct CDR3 sequences; 58% of them occurred a single time. Approximately 23% of the sample is taken by the ten largest. The sequenced material came from blood. The receptors were sampled from a young man in good health.

This chain uses TRBV20-1 with TRBJ1-6; D may be TRBD1 (5 bases). Between the trimmed V and J ends, which lost 0 bases and 6 bases, there was a span of 18 bases. The CDR3 length is 17 residues. The germline V gene encodes CDR1 DFQATT and CDR2 SNEGSKA (reference sequence). The DNA of the CDR3 is TGCAGTGCTAGAGATTCTATCGGTCAGGGAAGTAATTCACCCCTCCACTTT. Amino acids: CSARDSIGQGSNSPLHF.

The CDR3 loop is CSARVVGRTPSAIQYF. CDR3 DNA sequence: TGCAGTGCTAGAGTAGTCGGGCGCACCCCCAGCGCCATTCAGTACTTC. The chain carries TRBV20-1 and TRBJ2-4; D unresolved. The CDR3 runs 16 residues. Per the germline V gene, CDR1 is DFQATT and CDR2 is SNEGSKA (reference sequence). Trimming took off 1 base at V and 9 bases at J, with 22 bases between the two ends.

CDR3 coding DNA: TGCGCCAGCAGCCAAGATCTACTGAAGGGGAGGGATACGCAGTATTTT. Protein sequence: CASSQDLLKGRDTQYF. The gene calls are TRBV4-3 and TRBJ2-3, with D possibly TRBD2 on 6 matching bases. Germline V gives CDR1 LGHNA, CDR2 YSLEER. Trimming removed 0 bases at V and 6 bases at J, with 16 bases between. The CDR3 covers 16 residues.

J is TRBJ1-5 and V is TRBV27; no clear D. The CDR3 length is 12 residues. V shed 8 bases and J shed 7 bases, with 12 bases lying between them. Germline CDR1 and CDR2: MNHEY and SMNVEV (reference sequence). The CDR3 here is CASAKSGQPQHF. The CDR3, as DNA: TGTGCCAGCGCCAAGAGCGGGCAGCCCCAGCATTTT.

This chain connects TRBV20-1 to TRBJ2-7; unclear D gene. The last part of the DNA fits TRBJ2-5 better; the J call may be wrong. This CDR3 is built from 13 residues. Germline CDR1 is DFQATT and CDR2 is SNEGSKA (reference sequence). The CDR3 is CSALRTSEETQYF. DNA of the CDR3: TGCAGTGCCTTAAGGACGTCGGAAGAGACCCAGTACTTC.

Note on this clonotype: The junction and the germline gene differ at one end; a read error may be behind it. The chain joins TRBV27 to TRBJ2-7; 11 nucleotides agree with TRBD1. The CDR3 loop spans 14 amino acids. Germline V gives CDR1 MNHEY, CDR2 SMNVEV (reference sequence). DNA for the CDR3: TGTGCCATCAGTTTGGGACAGGGGGCCTACGAGCAGTACTTC. Residues: CAISLGQGAYEQYF.

The chain couples TRBV4-2 to TRBJ1-2; no reliable D call. CDR3 length: 13 residues. The V gene lost 0 bases and the J gene lost 5 bases, with 7 bases spanning the gap. In germline, CDR1 is LGHNA, CDR2 YNFKEQ. For the CDR3, the DNA is TGTGCCAGCAGCCAAGAGATCAGTTATGGCTACACCTTC. Its translation: CASSQEISYGYTF.

The chain combines TRBV5-1 with TRBJ2-3; 7 positions agree with TRBD2. Trimming removed 0 bases from V and 4 bases from J; junction bases left unmatched: 5. The CDR3 totals 15 residues. Germline V lookup: CDR1 SGHRS, CDR2 YFSETQ. CDR3: CASSLAPGGADTQYF. The CDR3 region has the DNA TGCGCCAGCAGCTTGGCCCCGGGGGGAGCAGATACGCAGTATTTT.

The chain recombines TRBV12-3 or TRBV12-4 with TRBJ2-5; either TRBD1 or TRBD2 may fit D (6 bases each). The V gene lost 6 bases and the J gene lost 5 bases, with 13 bases spanning the gap. The length of the CDR3 is 13 residues. The CDR3, as DNA: TGTGCCAGCAGCGTAAGGGGGAGGGAGACCCAGTACTTC. It specifies CASSVRGRETQYF.

This chain links TRBV25-1 with TRBJ1-5; D perhaps matches TRBD1 (6 bases). CDR1 is MGHDK and CDR2 is SYGVNS in the germline V gene. The V and J ends lost 4 bases and 6 bases respectively, with 13 bases between them. The length of the CDR3 is 14 residues. This chain's CDR3 is CASSGRGGGQPQHF. DNA of the CDR3: TGTGCCAGCAGTGGTCGGGGGGGCGGTCAGCCCCAGCATTTT.

V and J are TRBV20-1 and TRBJ2-3, with TRBD2 identical over 7 bases. The CDR3 totals 14 residues. Germline V gene lookup returns CDR1 DFQATT and CDR2 SNEGSKA (reference sequence). The J segment lost 2 bases and the V segment lost 6 bases, leaving 8 bases of the junction unmatched. CDR3 protein: CSARGEGNTDTQYF. For the CDR3, the DNA is TGCAGTGCCCGGGGGGAGGGAAACACAGATACGCAGTATTTT.

The chain uses TRBV14 and TRBJ2-2; D gene unclear. V gave up 3 bases and J gave up 4 bases, with 9 bases separating them. CDR1 SGHDN and CDR2 FVKESK come from the germline V gene. The CDR3 totals 14 residues. CDR3 nucleotide sequence: TGTGCCAGCAGCCAGCAGGTGGGCACCGGGGAGCTGTTTTTT. Protein sequence: CASSQQVGTGELFF.

The chain carries TRBV5-1 and TRBJ1-6; unclear D gene. The CDR3 totals 13 residues. The germline V and J ends were trimmed by 0 bases and 9 bases, with 7 bases remaining between them. Germline V gives CDR1 SGHRS, CDR2 YFSETQ. The CDR3: CASSLGDRSPLHF. CDR3 DNA: TGCGCCAGCAGCTTGGGTGACCGTTCACCCCTCCACTTT.

This chain joins TRBV4-1 and TRBJ1-4; 7 nucleotides match TRBD1. This CDR3 has 14 residues. Losses at the gene ends were 4 bases for V and 5 bases for J; bases not matched to a gene: 4. Germline V gene sequence: CDR1 MGHRA, CDR2 YSYEKL. The CDR3 DNA reads as TGCGCCAGCAGCCGGGGACAGAGGAATGAAAAACTGTTTTTT. It translates to CASSRGQRNEKLFF.

The chain carries TRBV28 and TRBJ2-5, with D uncertain. The better agreement between TRBJ2-7 and the DNA end casts doubt on the J call. Germline V CDR1 and CDR2: MDHEN, SYDVKM. The CDR3 totals 12 residues. The CDR3 DNA reads TGTGCCAGCAGTTTAATGTTTGGCGAGCAGTACTTC. This gives the protein CASSLMFGEQYF.

The CDR3 DNA is TGTGCCAGCAGCCCCCAACCGGGACAGGGTGAAAAGCAGTACTTC. Translating it yields CASSPQPGQGEKQYF. The chain has TRBV3-1 and TRBJ2-7; 9 bases line up with TRBD1. Trimming at V came to 4 bases and at J to 8 bases, leaving 12 bases not matched to a gene. This CDR3 region has 15 residues. Germline loops: CDR1 LGHDT, CDR2 YNNKEL (reference sequence).

J is TRBJ2-4 and V is TRBV7-9, with D unresolved. The CDR3 consists of 15 residues. V was clipped by 5 bases and J by 1 base, with 12 bases between them. Germline-derived CDR1 and CDR2 are SEHNR and FQNEAQ (reference sequence). The CDR3 DNA reads TGTGCCAGCAGCACACCCTCGTTGGCCAAAAACATTCAGTACTTC. Translated: CASSTPSLAKNIQYF.

This clonotype was found a few times. The chain employs TRBV4-2 and TRBJ2-2; D perhaps matches TRBD2 (7 bases). The CDR3 has 17 residues. Between the trimmed V and J ends, which lost 0 bases and 6 bases, there was a span of 17 bases. Per the germline V gene, CDR1 is LGHNA and CDR2 is YNFKEQ. The CDR3 coding sequence is TGTGCCAGCAGCCAAGATCTGGGGGGGCTTACGTCCGGGGAGCTGTTTTTT. Amino acids: CASSQDLGGLTSGELFF.

V and J are TRBV6-1 and TRBJ2-1; 13 bases align to TRBD2. The CDR3 has 18 amino acids. Germline-derived CDR1 and CDR2 are MNHNS and SASEGT. V shed 5 bases, J shed 4 bases, and the junction held 11 bases outside the gene matches. CDR3 sequence (DNA): TGTGCCAGCAGTCCCTACCGACTAGCGGGGGGCCGATACAATGAGCAGTTCTTC. It yields the protein CASSPYRLAGGRYNEQFF.

V gene TRBV28 combines with J gene TRBJ1-2, with 8 positions matching TRBD1. Losses at the gene ends were 6 bases for V and 5 bases for J; bases not matched to a gene: 11. The CDR3 is made up of 15 amino acids. The germline V gene encodes CDR1 MDHEN and CDR2 SYDVKM. CDR3 amino acids: CASSPGGTGAYGYTF. The CDR3 nucleotides read TGTGCCAGCAGCCCCGGGGGGACAGGAGCTTATGGCTACACCTTC.

The J gene is TRBJ2-7, the V gene TRBV7-2; D is uncertain. This CDR3 contains 14 residues. Germline V CDR1 and CDR2: SGHTA, FQGNSA. Trimming pared 3 bases from V and 0 bases from J, leaving 9 bases between. The CDR3 protein is CASSLRVSSYEQYF. The CDR3 coding sequence is TGTGCCAGCAGCTTGAGAGTGAGCTCCTACGAGCAGTACTTC.

The gene calls are TRBV3-1 and TRBJ2-1; D is perhaps TRBD2 (5 bases). Germline V gene sequence: CDR1 LGHDT, CDR2 YNNKEL (reference sequence). The ends were cut back, 0 bases at V and 10 bases at J, with 10 bases in the middle. The CDR3 is 13 amino acids. The CDR3 DNA sequence: TGTGCCAGCAGCCAAGAGCTAGCAGAGGAGCAGTTCTTC. This gives the protein CASSQELAEEQFF.

In DNA, the CDR3 is TGTGCCAGCTCTCGCGGGCCCGACACTGAAGCTTTCTTT. Amino acid sequence: CASSRGPDTEAFF. The gene calls are TRBV6-5 and TRBJ1-1; D is unresolved. CDR1 and CDR2 from the germline V gene are MNHEY and SVGAGI. Trimming stripped 8 bases from V and 3 bases from J, with 13 bases between. CDR3 length: 13 residues.

The V gene is TRBV25-1, the J gene TRBJ1-4; weak D call: TRBD1 (6 bases). The CDR3 runs 14 residues. Germline CDR1 and CDR2: MGHDK and SYGVNS. The ends were cut back, 4 bases at V and 7 bases at J, with 13 bases in the middle. CDR3 amino acids: CASSGTGPGEKLFF. CDR3 bases: TGTGCCAGCAGTGGCACAGGGCCGGGTGAAAAACTGTTTTTT.